Listed below are T cell receptor beta chains from one sample, sequenced in a study of T cells in Graves' hyperthyroidism and ophthalmopathy. TCRdb reprocessed the multiplex PCR reads via MiXCR and lists one record per CDR3 protein. In the table there are around 520,000 distinct CDR3 sequences, about 15% of which are singletons. Sequencing used blood. Receptors originate from a middle-aged woman with Graves' hyperthyroidism. Each CDR3 is given with its conserved first and last residue. The D gene is left open where the match is weak. Clone size, where shown, is once, few, many, or a class for clones that have expanded.

D gene: -; clone size: few; J gene: TRBJ1-2; V gene: TRBV7-8; CDR3 DNA: TGTGCCAGCAGCCGAGAGCCTAACTATGGCTACACCTTC; CDR3 protein: CASSREPNYGYTF
D gene: -; clone size: many; J gene: TRBJ2-3; V gene: TRBV12-3/TRBV12-4; CDR3 DNA: TGTGCCAGCAGTTTAGCCTTGACGGGCGATACGCAGTATTTT; CDR3 protein: CASSLALTGDTQYF
D gene: -; clone size: -; J gene: TRBJ1-4; V gene: TRBV28; CDR3 DNA: TGTGCCAGCAGTATAGGGGGGCCAGTTAATGAAAAACTGTTTTTT; CDR3 protein: CASSIGGPVNEKLFF
D gene: TRBD2; clone size: many; J gene: TRBJ2-7; V gene: TRBV4-2; CDR3 DNA: TGTGCCAGCAGCCGAGAGACTAGCGCCTCCTACGAGCAGTACTTC; CDR3 protein: CASSRETSASYEQYF
D gene: TRBD1; clone size: -; J gene: TRBJ2-2; V gene: TRBV12-5; CDR3 DNA: TGTGCTAGTGGTTTGGGACAGGGGTTCGGGGAGCTGTTTTTT; CDR3 protein: CASGLGQGFGELFF
D gene: -; clone size: -; J gene: TRBJ2-3; V gene: TRBV6-1; CDR3 DNA: TGTGCCAGCCAACAGGGAGGAGATACGCAGTATTTT; CDR3 protein: CASQQGGDTQYF
D gene: -; clone size: -; J gene: TRBJ2-6; V gene: TRBV3-1; CDR3 DNA: TGTGCCAGCAGCCAAGATACAGGGTTGAGGGCCGGGGCCAACGTCCCGACTTTC; CDR3 protein: CASSQDTGLRAGANVPTF
D gene: TRBD1; clone size: many; J gene: TRBJ2-7; V gene: TRBV28; CDR3 DNA: TGTGCCAGCAGCAAGACAGGGACCTACGAGCAGTACTTC; CDR3 protein: CASSKTGTYEQYF
D gene: -; clone size: many; J gene: TRBJ2-7; V gene: TRBV28; CDR3 DNA: TGTGCCAGCAGTTTCCCACACGCGGCCGCGGACTTC; CDR3 protein: CASSFPHAAADF
D gene: -; clone size: many; J gene: TRBJ2-7; V gene: TRBV2; CDR3 DNA: TGTGCCAGCAGCCCACCCAAGCTCCTCGAGCAGTACTTC; CDR3 protein: CASSPPKLLEQYF
D gene: TRBD1; clone size: many; J gene: TRBJ1-1; V gene: TRBV20-1; CDR3 DNA: TGCAGTGGGGGACAGGGCACTGAAGCTTTCTTT; CDR3 protein: CSGGQGTEAFF
D gene: -; clone size: few; J gene: TRBJ2-5; V gene: TRBV30; CDR3 DNA: TGTGCCTGGAGTGTACCCCTAGCAGAGACCCAGTACTTC; CDR3 protein: CAWSVPLAETQYF
D gene: -; clone size: many; J gene: TRBJ1-1; V gene: TRBV29-1; CDR3 DNA: TGCAGCGTTGTCAAGGAGTCGAACACTGAAGCTTTCTTT; CDR3 protein: CSVVKESNTEAFF
D gene: -; clone size: few; J gene: TRBJ2-7; V gene: TRBV24-1; CDR3 DNA: TGTGCCACCGCCACTGGGGTGGGCGACGAGCAGTACTTC; CDR3 protein: CATATGVGDEQYF
D gene: TRBD2; clone size: few; J gene: TRBJ2-3; V gene: TRBV15; CDR3 DNA: TGTGCCACTTACCCGGGACTAGCGGGCACAGATACGCAGTATTTT; CDR3 protein: CATYPGLAGTDTQYF
D gene: TRBD2; clone size: many; J gene: TRBJ2-7; V gene: TRBV12-3/TRBV12-4; CDR3 DNA: TGTGCCAGCAGCAAGACTAGCGGGAGCTCCTACGAGCAGTACTTC; CDR3 protein: CASSKTSGSSYEQYF
D gene: -; clone size: many; J gene: TRBJ2-7; V gene: TRBV27; CDR3 DNA: TGTGCCAGCAGTCTCAGGGGTCGCTACGAGCAGTACTTC; CDR3 protein: CASSLRGRYEQYF
D gene: -; clone size: -; J gene: TRBJ1-6; V gene: TRBV15; CDR3 DNA: TGTGCCACCAGCAGGGACTTAAATTCGGCCCTCCACTTT; CDR3 protein: CATSRDLNSALHF
D gene: TRBD2; clone size: many; J gene: TRBJ2-1; V gene: TRBV6-1; CDR3 DNA: TGTGCCAGCAGGAAAGCGGGAGGGTCCTACAATGAGCAGTTCTTC; CDR3 protein: CASRKAGGSYNEQFF
D gene: -; clone size: -; J gene: TRBJ2-3; V gene: TRBV28; CDR3 DNA: TGTGCCAGCAGTCATCCGAAGGAGGAGCGCGCAGATACGCAGTATTTT; CDR3 protein: CASSHPKEERADTQYF
D gene: TRBD2; clone size: many; J gene: TRBJ2-3; V gene: TRBV7-9; CDR3 DNA: TGTGCCAGCAGCTTAGTTTCCAGCGGGAAAGATACGCAGTATTTT; CDR3 protein: CASSLVSSGKDTQYF
D gene: TRBD1; clone size: many; J gene: TRBJ1-1; V gene: TRBV28; CDR3 DNA: TGTGCCAGCAGTGCTGGGGACAGGGTTACTGAAGCTTTCTTT; CDR3 protein: CASSAGDRVTEAFF
D gene: -; clone size: many; J gene: TRBJ1-1; V gene: TRBV28; CDR3 DNA: TGTGCCAGCAGTTTATCCGTTACAGAGGAAGCTTTCTTT; CDR3 protein: CASSLSVTEEAFF
D gene: -; clone size: -; J gene: TRBJ1-1; V gene: TRBV2; CDR3 DNA: TGTGCCATCGAAGGTGAGGGGGGCGCTGAAGCTTTCTTT; CDR3 protein: CAIEGEGGAEAFF